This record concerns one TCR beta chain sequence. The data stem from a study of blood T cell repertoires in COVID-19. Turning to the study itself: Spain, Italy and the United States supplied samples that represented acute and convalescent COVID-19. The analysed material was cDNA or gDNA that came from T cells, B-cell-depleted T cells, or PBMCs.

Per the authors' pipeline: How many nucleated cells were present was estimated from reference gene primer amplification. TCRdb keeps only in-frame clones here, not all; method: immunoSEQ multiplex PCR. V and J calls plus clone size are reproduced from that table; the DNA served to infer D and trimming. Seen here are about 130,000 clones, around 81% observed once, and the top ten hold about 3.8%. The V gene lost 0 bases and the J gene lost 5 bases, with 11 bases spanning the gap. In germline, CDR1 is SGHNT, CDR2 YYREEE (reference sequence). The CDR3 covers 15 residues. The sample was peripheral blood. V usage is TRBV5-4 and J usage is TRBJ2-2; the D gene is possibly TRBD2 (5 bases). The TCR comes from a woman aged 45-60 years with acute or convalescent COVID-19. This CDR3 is CASSLAGRGTGELFF. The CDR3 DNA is TGTGCCAGCAGCTTGGCGGGCCGGGGAACCGGGGAGCTGTTTTTT.